One TCR beta chain is described in this entry. Possible read error: a much larger clone is one base away. The sample comes from a study of shared clonotypes between healthy human individuals. Everyone who donated was a Caucasian adult who lived in Nashville, Tennessee. The CDR3 covers 14 residues. Per the germline V gene, CDR1 is ENHRY and CDR2 is SYGVKD. The germline V and J ends were trimmed by 7 bases and 4 bases, with 16 bases remaining between them. Deep was the level used in running the assay. Amplification in unsorted PBMC replicate PCRs started from around 0.3 ug DNA, which equals 30,000 to 35,000 T cell genomes. Source study methods: Junction-only sequences without quality scores came from ImmunoSEQ, so filtering differed. Generated by immunoSEQ multiplex PCR, the TCRdb table keeps only in-frame clones and is missing some. For V, J and clone size, that table is used; D and trimming come from the DNA. Found here are under 600,000 clones, roughly four fifths of them singletons; the top ten hold 12%.

V gene TRBV10-3 combines with J gene TRBJ1-1, with a weak D call TRBD1 (6 bases). The sequence was obtained from a woman in her forties in good health. Some clones in this sample may be carry-over from other donors' samples. The sample comprised PBMCs. The CDR3 nucleotides read TGTGCCATCACCAGGACAGACTGGGGCACTGAAGCTTTCTTT. Amino acids: CAITRTDWGTEAFF.